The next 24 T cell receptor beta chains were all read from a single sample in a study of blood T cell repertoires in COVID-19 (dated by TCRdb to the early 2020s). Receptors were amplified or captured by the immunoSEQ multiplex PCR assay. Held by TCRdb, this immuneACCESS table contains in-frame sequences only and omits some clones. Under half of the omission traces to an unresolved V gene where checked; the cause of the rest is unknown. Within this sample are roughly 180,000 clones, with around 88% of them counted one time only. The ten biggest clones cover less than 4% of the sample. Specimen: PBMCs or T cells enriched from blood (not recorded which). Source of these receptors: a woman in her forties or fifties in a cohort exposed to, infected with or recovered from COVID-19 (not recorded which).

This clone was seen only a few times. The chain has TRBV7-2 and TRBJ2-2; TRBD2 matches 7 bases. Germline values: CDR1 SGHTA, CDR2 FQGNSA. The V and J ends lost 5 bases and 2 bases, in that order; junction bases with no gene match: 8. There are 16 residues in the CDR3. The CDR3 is CASSLRDYLNTGELFF. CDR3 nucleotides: TGTGCCAGCAGCCTCCGGGACTATCTAAACACCGGGGAGCTGTTTTTT.

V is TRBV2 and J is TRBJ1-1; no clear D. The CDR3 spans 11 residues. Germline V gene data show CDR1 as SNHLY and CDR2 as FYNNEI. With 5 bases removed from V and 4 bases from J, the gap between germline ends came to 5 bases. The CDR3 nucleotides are TGTGCCAGCAGTCGACTCACTGAAGCTTTCTTT. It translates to CASSRLTEAFF. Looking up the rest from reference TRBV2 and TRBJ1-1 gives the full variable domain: EPEVTQTPSHQVTQMGQEVILRCVPISNHLYFYWYRQILGQKVEFLVSFYNNEISEKSEIFDDQFSVERPDGSNFTLKIRSTKLEDSAMYFCASSRLTEAFFGQGTRLTVV.

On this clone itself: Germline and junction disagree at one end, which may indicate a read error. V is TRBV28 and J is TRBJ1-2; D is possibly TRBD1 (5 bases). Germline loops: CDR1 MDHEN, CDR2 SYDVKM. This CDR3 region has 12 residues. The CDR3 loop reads CASSLPGRRALF. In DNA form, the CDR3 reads TGTGCCAGCAGTTTACCGGGACGGAGGGCCCTCTTC.

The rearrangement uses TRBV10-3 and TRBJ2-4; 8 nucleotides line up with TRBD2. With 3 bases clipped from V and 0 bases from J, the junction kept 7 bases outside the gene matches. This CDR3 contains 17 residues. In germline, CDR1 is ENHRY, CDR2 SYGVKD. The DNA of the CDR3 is TGTGCCATCAGTGAACCCACTAGCGGACTAGCCAAAAACATTCAGTACTTC. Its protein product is CAISEPTSGLAKNIQYF.

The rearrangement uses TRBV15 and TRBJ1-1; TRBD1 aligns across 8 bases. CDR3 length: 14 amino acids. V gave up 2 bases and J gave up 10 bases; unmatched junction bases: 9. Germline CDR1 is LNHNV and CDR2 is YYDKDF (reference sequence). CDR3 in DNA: TGTGCCACCAGCAGATTGGACAGGGCCATGGGAGCTTTCTTT. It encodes CATSRLDRAMGAFF.

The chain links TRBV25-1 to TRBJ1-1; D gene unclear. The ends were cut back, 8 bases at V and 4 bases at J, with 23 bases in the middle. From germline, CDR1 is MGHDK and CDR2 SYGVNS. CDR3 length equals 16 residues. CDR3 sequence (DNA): TGTGCCAGCTTGCAGGAGGGAAGAATCGGGAGCACTGAAGCTTTCTTT. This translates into CASLQEGRIGSTEAFF. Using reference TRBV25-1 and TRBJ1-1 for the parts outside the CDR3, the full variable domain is EADIYQTPRYLVIGTGKKITLECSQTMGHDKMYWYQQDPGMELHLIHYSYGVNSTEKGDLSSESTVSRIRTEHFPLTLESARPSHTSQYLCASLQEGRIGSTEAFFGQGTRLTVV.

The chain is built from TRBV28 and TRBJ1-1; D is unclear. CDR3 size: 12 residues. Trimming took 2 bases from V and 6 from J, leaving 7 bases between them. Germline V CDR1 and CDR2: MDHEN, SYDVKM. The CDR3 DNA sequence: TGTGCCAGCAGTTTAATGGAGTCTGAAGCTTTCTTT. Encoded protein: CASSLMESEAFF.

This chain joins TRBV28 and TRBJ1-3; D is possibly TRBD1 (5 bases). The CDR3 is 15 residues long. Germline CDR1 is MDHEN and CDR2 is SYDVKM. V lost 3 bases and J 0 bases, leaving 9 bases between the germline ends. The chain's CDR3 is CASSFRQNSGNTIYF. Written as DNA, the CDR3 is TGTGCCAGCAGTTTCCGACAGAACTCTGGAAACACCATATATTTT.

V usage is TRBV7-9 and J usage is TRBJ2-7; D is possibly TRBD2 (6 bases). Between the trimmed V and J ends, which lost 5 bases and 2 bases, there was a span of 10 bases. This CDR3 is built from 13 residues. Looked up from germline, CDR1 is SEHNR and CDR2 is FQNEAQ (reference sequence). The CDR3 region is CASSQEGPYEQYF. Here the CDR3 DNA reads TGTGCCAGCAGCCAGGAGGGACCCTACGAGCAGTACTTC.

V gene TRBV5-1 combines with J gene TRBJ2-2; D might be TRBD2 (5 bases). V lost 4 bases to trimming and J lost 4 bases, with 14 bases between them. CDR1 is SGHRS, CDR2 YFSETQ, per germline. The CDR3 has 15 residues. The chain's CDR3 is CASSRQLGSTGELFF. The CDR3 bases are TGCGCCAGCAGCCGTCAGTTAGGGAGCACCGGGGAGCTGTTTTTT. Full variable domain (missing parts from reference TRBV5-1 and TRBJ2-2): KAGVTQTPRYLIKTRGQQVTLSCSPISGHRSVSWYQQTPGQGLQFLFEYFSETQRNKGNFPGRFSGRQFSNSRSEMNVSTLELGDSALYLCASSRQLGSTGELFFGEGSRLTVL.

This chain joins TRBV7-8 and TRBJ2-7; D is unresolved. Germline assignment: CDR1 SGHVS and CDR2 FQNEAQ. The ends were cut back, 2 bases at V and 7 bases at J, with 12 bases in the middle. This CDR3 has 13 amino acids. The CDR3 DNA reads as TGTGCCAGCAGCTTATATGAGAATCTGGAGCAGTACTTC. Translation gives CASSLYENLEQYF.

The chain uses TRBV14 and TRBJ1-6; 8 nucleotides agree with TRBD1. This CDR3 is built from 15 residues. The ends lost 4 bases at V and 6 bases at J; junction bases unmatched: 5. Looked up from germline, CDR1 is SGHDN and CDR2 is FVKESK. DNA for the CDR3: TGTGCCAGCAGCCCTACGGGACAGGTTAATTCACCCCTCCACTTT. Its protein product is CASSPTGQVNSPLHF.

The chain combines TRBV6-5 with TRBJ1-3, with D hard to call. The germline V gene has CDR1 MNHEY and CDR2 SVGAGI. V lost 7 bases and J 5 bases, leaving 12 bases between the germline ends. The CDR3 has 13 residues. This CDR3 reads CASTTGGRNTIYF. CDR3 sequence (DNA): TGTGCCAGCACGACTGGTGGTAGAAACACCATATATTTT.

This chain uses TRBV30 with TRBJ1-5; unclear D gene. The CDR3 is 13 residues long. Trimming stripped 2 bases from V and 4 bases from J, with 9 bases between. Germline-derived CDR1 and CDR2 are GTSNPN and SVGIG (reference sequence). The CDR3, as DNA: TGTGCCTGGAGTTCTAGGCAGAATCAGCCCCAGCATTTT. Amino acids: CAWSSRQNQPQHF.

DNA of the CDR3: TGTGCCAGCAGCACAGGGTTCGATTCACCCCTCCACTTT. This encodes CASSTGFDSPLHF. The V gene is TRBV6-5, the J gene TRBJ1-6; possible D gene TRBD1, 6 bases. V lost 6 bases and J lost 8, with 11 bases in between. This CDR3 contains 13 residues. The germline V gene has CDR1 MNHEY and CDR2 SVGAGI.

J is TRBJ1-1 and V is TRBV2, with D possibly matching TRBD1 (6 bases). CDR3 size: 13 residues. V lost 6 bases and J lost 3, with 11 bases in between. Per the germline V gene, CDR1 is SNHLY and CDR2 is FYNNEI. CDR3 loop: CASSRNRDTEAFF. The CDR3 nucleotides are TGTGCCAGCAGCCGAAACAGGGACACTGAAGCTTTCTTT.

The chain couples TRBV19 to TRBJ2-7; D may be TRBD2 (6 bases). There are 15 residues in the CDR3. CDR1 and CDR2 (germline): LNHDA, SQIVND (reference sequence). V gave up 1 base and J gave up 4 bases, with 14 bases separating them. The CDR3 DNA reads TGTGCCAGTAGTATAGGGCTAGCGACACCTTACGAGCAGTACTTC. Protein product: CASSIGLATPYEQYF.

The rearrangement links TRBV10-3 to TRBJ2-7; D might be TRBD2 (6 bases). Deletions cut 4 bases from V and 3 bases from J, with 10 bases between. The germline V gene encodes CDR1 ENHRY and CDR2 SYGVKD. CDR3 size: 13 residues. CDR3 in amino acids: CAISVTEGYEQYF. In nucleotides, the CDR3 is TGTGCCATCAGTGTCACGGAGGGCTACGAGCAGTACTTC.

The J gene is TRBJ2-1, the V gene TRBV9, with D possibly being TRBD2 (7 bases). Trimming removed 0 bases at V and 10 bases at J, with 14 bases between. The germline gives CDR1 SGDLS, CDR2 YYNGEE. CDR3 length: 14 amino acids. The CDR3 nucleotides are TGTGCCAGCAGCGTAGCGGGGGGCGGGGGAGAGCAGTTCTTC. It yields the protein CASSVAGGGGEQFF.

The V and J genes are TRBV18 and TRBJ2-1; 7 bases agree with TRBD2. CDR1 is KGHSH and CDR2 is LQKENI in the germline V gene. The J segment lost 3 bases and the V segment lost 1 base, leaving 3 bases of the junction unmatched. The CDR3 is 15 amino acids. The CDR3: CASSPLGGGYNEQFF. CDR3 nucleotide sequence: TGTGCCAGCTCACCACTGGGGGGGGGCTACAATGAGCAGTTCTTC.

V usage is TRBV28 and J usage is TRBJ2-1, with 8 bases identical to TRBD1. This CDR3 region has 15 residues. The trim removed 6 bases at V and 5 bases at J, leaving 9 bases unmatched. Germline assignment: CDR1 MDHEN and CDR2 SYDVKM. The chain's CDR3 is CASRTDRVEDNEQFF. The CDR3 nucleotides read TGTGCCAGCAGGACGGACAGGGTAGAAGACAATGAGCAGTTCTTC.

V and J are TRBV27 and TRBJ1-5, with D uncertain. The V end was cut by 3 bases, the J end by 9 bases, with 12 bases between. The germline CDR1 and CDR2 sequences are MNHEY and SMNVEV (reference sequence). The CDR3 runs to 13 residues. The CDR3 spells CASSFGVLGPQHF. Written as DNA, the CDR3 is TGTGCCAGCAGTTTCGGGGTACTAGGGCCCCAGCATTTT.

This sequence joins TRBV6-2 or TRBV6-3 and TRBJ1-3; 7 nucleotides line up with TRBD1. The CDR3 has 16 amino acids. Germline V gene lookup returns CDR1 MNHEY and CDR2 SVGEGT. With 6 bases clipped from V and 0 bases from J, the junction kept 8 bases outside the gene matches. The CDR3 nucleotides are TGTGCCAGCAGCCAACTTTGGGACAGCTCTGGAAACACCATATATTTT. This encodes CASSQLWDSSGNTIYF.

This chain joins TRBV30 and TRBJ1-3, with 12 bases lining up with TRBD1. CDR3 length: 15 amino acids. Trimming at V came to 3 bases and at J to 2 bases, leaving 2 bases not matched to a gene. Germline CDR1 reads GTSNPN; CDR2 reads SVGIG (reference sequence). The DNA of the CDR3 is TGTGCCTGGAGGGGACAGGGGGCTACTGGAAACACCATATATTTT. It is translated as CAWRGQGATGNTIYF.